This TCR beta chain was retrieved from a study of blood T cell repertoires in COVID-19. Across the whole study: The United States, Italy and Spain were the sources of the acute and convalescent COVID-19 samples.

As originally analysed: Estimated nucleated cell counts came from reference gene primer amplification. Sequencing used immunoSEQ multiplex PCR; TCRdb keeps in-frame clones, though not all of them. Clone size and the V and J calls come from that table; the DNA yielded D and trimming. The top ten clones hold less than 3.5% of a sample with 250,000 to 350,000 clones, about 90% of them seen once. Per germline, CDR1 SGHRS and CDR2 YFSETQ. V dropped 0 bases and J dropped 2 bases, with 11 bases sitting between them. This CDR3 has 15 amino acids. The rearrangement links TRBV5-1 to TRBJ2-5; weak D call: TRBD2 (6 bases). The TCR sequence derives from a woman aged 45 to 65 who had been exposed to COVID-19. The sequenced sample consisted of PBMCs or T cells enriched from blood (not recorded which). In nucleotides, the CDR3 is TGCGCCAGCAGCTTGGTTTCGGGAGCGCAAGAGACCCAGTACTTC. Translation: CASSLVSGAQETQYF. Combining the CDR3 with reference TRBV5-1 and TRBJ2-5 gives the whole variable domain KAGVTQTPRYLIKTRGQQVTLSCSPISGHRSVSWYQQTPGQGLQFLFEYFSETQRNKGNFPGRFSGRQFSNSRSEMNVSTLELGDSALYLCASSLVSGAQETQYFGPGTRLLVL.